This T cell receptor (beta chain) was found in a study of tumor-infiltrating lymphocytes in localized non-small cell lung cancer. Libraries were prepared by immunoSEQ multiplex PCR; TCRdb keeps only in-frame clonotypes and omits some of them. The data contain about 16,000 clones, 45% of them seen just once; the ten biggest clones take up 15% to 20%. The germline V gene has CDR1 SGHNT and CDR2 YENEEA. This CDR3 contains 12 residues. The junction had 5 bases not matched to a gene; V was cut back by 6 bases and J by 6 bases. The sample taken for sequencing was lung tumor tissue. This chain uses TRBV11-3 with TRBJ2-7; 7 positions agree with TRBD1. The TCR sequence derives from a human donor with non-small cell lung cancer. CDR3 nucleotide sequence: TGTGCCAGCAGATTAACAGGGGTCGAGCAGTACTTC. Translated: CASRLTGVEQYF.